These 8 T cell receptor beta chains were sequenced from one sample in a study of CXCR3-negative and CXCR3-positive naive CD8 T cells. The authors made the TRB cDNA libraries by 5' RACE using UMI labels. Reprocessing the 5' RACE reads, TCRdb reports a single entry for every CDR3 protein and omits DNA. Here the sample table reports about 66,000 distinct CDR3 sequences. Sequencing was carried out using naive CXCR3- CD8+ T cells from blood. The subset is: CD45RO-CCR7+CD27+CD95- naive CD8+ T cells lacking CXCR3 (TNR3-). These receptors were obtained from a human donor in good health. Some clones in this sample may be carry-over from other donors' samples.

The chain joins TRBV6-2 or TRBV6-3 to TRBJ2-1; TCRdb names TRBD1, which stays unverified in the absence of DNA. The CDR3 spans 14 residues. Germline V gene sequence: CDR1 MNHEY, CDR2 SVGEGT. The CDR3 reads CASSHPSAPRRQFF.

CDR3 sequence reads: CASSHPPSGESTDTEYF. The rearrangement joins TRBV4-1 to TRBJ2-3; as DNA is missing, the TRBD2 call by TCRdb cannot be tested. CDR1 and CDR2 (germline): MGHRA, YSYEKL. The CDR3 sequence is 17 residues long.

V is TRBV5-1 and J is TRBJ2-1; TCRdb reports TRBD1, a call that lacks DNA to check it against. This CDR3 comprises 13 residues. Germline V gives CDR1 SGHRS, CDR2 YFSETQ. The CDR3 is CASGQGMNNEQFF.

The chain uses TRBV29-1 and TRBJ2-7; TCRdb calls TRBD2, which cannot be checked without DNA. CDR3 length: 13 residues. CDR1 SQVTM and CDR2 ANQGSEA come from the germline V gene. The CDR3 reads CSVMTSGRVEQYF.

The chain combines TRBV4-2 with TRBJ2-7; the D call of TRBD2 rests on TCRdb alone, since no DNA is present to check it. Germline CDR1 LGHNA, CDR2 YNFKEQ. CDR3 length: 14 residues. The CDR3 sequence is CASSQDLGGPEQYF.

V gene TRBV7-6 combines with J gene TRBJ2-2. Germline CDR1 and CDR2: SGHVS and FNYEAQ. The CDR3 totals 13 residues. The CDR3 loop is CASSLVDTGELFF. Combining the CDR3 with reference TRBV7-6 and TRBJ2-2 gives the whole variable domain GAGVSQSPRYKVTKRGQDVALRCDPISGHVSLYWYRQALGQGPEFLTYFNYEAQQDKSGLPNDRFSAERPEGSISTLTIQRTEQRDSAMYRCASSLVDTGELFFGEGSRLTVL.

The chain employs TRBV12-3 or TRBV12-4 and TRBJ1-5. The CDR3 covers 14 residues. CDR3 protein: CASSWDGKDQPQHF.

CDR3 amino acids: CASTPTYGELFF. The chain couples TRBV19 to TRBJ2-2. Germline V lookup: CDR1 LNHDA, CDR2 SQIVND (reference sequence). This CDR3 is built from 12 residues.